The 18 T cell receptor beta chains presented below share a single source sample, sequenced in a study of glioma-infiltrating T cells after dendritic cell vaccination. Clones were sequenced by immunoSEQ multiplex PCR, and TCRdb holds only the in-frame ones, with some missing. Here the sample spans 55,000 to 75,000 clones, around 81% being singletons. The sample here was blood, taken before dendritic cell vaccination. These receptors all come from a human donor with glioblastoma.

This clone was detected only once. The chain uses TRBV7-3 and TRBJ2-7; maybe TRBD1 (6 bases). The germline CDR1 and CDR2 sequences are SGHTA and FQGTGA. V was pared by 5 bases and J by 4 bases, with 12 bases between. The CDR3 totals 13 residues. The CDR3 DNA reads as TGTGCCAGCAGCGGTGGGGGCTCGTACGAGCAGTACTTC. Protein product: CASSGGGSYEQYF.

The rearrangement uses TRBV19 and TRBJ1-1; TRBD1 matches at 7 bases. Germline lookup yields CDR1 LNHDA and CDR2 SQIVND (reference sequence). The CDR3 contains 14 residues. With 3 bases clipped from V and 5 bases from J, the junction kept 6 bases outside the gene matches. CDR3 sequence: CASSMVPGGTEAFF. DNA of the CDR3: TGTGCCAGTAGTATGGTCCCAGGGGGAACTGAAGCTTTCTTT.

This clone came up a few times. The J gene is TRBJ1-4, the V gene TRBV6-6, with a tentative D call TRBD1 (5 bases). The CDR3 runs 14 residues. V was clipped by 7 bases and J by 5 bases, with 14 bases between them. The V gene's germline CDR1 is MNHNY and CDR2 SVGAGI (reference sequence). In DNA, the CDR3 is TGTGCCAGCATCTTGGGGCCCGACAATGAAAAACTGTTTTTT. This codes for CASILGPDNEKLFF.

This clone has only a few counts. The CDR3 here is CASSVDGGYYGYTF. The CDR3 DNA reads as TGTGCCAGCAGTGTAGATGGAGGCTACTATGGCTACACCTTC. The chain combines TRBV2 with TRBJ1-2; D is unresolved. Germline V lookup: CDR1 SNHLY, CDR2 FYNNEI. V was clipped by 4 bases and J by 3 bases, with 12 bases between them. This CDR3 region has 14 residues.

This clone was picked up one time. V gene TRBV21-1 combines with J gene TRBJ1-4; the table's TRBD1 call for D was not verified on the DNA. TRBV21-1 is a pseudogene locus. CDR3 size: 14 residues. The CDR3 DNA follows: TGTGCCAGCAACCAGGACAGGCACGGAGAAAAACTGTTTTTT. Protein product: CASNQDRHGEKLFF.

This rearrangement joins TRBV11-1 to TRBJ1-2; 9 nucleotides agree with TRBD1. The CDR3 loop spans 15 amino acids. Germline CDR1 is SGHAT and CDR2 is FQDESV (reference sequence). Unmatched junction bases numbered 8, after V lost 5 bases and J lost 4 bases. The DNA of the CDR3 is TGTGCCAGCAGCCCTGACAGGGGGACCAGCTATGGCTACACCTTC. As protein: CASSPDRGTSYGYTF.

This rearrangement joins TRBV5-1 to TRBJ2-5, with D uncertain. The CDR3 sequence is 15 residues long. Germline CDR1 SGHRS, CDR2 YFSETQ. With 0 bases removed from V and 0 bases from J, the gap between germline ends came to 9 bases. The CDR3 protein is CASSLGLMNQETQYF. The CDR3 DNA sequence: TGCGCCAGCAGCTTGGGACTGATGAACCAAGAGACCCAGTACTTC.

The chain recombines TRBV4-2 with TRBJ2-7, with TRBD2 identical over 8 bases. The CDR3 runs to 17 residues. Germline assignment: CDR1 LGHNA and CDR2 YNFKEQ. J lost 6 bases, V lost 1 base, and 14 bases had no gene match. The CDR3: CASSQAAGGGAQGEQYF. DNA for the CDR3: TGTGCCAGCAGCCAAGCCGCGGGGGGAGGAGCCCAGGGCGAGCAGTACTTC.

The chain combines TRBV2 with TRBJ2-7; D possibly corresponds to TRBD2 (6 bases). CDR1 is SNHLY, CDR2 FYNNEI, per germline. V lost 6 bases and J 7 bases, leaving 16 bases between the germline ends. CDR3 size: 13 residues. The CDR3: CASSSIWGREQYF. The CDR3 DNA follows: TGTGCCAGCAGCTCCATATGGGGGAGGGAGCAGTACTTC.

CDR3 nucleotide sequence: TGTGCCAGCAGCCCCGGGACAGGGGGAGTTACCATATATTTT. This codes for CASSPGTGGVTIYF. The chain joins TRBV7-6 to TRBJ1-3, with TRBD1 matching over 11 bases. CDR1 is SGHVS, CDR2 FNYEAQ, per germline. CDR3 length: 14 residues. J was trimmed by 10 bases and V by 5 bases; bases with no gene match: 7.

This chain joins TRBV7-3 and TRBJ1-2, with D possibly TRBD1 on 6 matching bases. Trimming stripped 3 bases from V and 0 bases from J, with 23 bases between. Germline CDR1 is SGHTA and CDR2 is FQGTGA. This CDR3 is built from 19 residues. CDR3 DNA: TGTGCCAGCAGCTTCGAGGGACACCTACAACCGTTAACTAACTATGGCTACACCTTC. Its translation is CASSFEGHLQPLTNYGYTF.

The V gene is TRBV25-1, the J gene TRBJ1-1; TRBD1 matches 7 bases. The CDR3 extends over 15 amino acids. Germline V gene data show CDR1 as MGHDK and CDR2 as SYGVNS. V was pared by 4 bases and J by 1 base, with 6 bases of the junction left unmatched. The CDR3 sequence is CASSVEGGRNTEAFF. The DNA of the CDR3 is TGTGCCAGCAGTGTAGAAGGGGGCCGGAACACTGAAGCTTTCTTT.

This chain connects TRBV6-5 to TRBJ1-1; D gene uncertain. The germline V gene has CDR1 MNHEY and CDR2 SVGAGI. The V end lost 3 bases, the J end lost 0 bases, and 5 bases lay between the germline ends. The CDR3 spans 13 residues. CDR3 coding DNA: TGTGCCAGCAGTTATTATATGAACACTGAAGCTTTCTTT. It is translated as CASSYYMNTEAFF.

The gene calls are TRBV5-4 and TRBJ2-1, with D perhaps TRBD1 (6 bases). CDR1 is SGHNT and CDR2 is YYREEE in the germline V gene (reference sequence). V lost 4 bases to trimming and J lost 0 bases, with 11 bases between them. The CDR3 covers 15 residues. The CDR3 DNA reads as TGTGCCAGCAGCCCAGACAGGAGCTCCTACAATGAGCAGTTCTTC. Translation: CASSPDRSSYNEQFF. The whole variable domain, filled in from reference TRBV5-4 and TRBJ2-1, reads ETGVTQSPTHLIKTRGQQVTLRCSSQSGHNTVSWYQQALGQGPQFIFQYYREEENGRGNFPPRFSGLQFPNYSSELNVNALELDDSALYLCASSPDRSSYNEQFFGPGTRLTVL.

This chain joins TRBV4-3 and TRBJ2-5; 8 bases are shared with TRBD2. J gave up 1 base and V 0 bases, and 4 bases lay outside the gene matches. CDR3 size: 16 residues. Germline V CDR1 and CDR2: LGHNA, YSLEER. The CDR3 coding sequence is TGCGCCAGCAGCCAAGATAGCGGGAATCGCCAAGAGACCCAGTACTTC. This codes for CASSQDSGNRQETQYF.

This clone was seen once. The rearrangement links TRBV19 to TRBJ1-5; D unclear. Germline values: CDR1 LNHDA, CDR2 SQIVND (reference sequence). CDR3 length: 13 residues. Trimming took off 4 bases at V and 9 bases at J, with 13 bases between the two ends. The CDR3 nucleotides are TGTGCCAGTAGTAGGACGGCCGAGGGGCCCCAGCATTTT. Its protein is CASSRTAEGPQHF. Using reference TRBV19 and TRBJ1-5 for the parts outside the CDR3, the full variable domain is DGGITQSPKYLFRKEGQNVTLSCEQNLNHDAMYWYRQDPGQGLRLIYYSQIVNDFQKGDIAEGYSVSREKKESFPLTVTSAQKNPTAFYLCASSRTAEGPQHFGDGTRLSIL.

This clone has only a few counts. The V gene is TRBV6-6, the J gene TRBJ1-3; D gene unclear. V gave up 0 bases and J gave up 0 bases, with 6 bases separating them. The germline gives CDR1 MNHNY, CDR2 SVGAGI (reference sequence). The length of the CDR3 is 15 residues. Written as DNA, the CDR3 is TGTGCCAGCAGTTACTCGTCGGTCTCTGGAAACACCATATATTTT. Translating it yields CASSYSSVSGNTIYF.

V is TRBV7-2 and J is TRBJ2-7; TRBD2 agrees at 8 bases. Germline V gene data show CDR1 as SGHTA and CDR2 as FQGNSA. After removal of 5 bases from V and 4 bases from J, the junction contained 10 bases not matched to a gene. The CDR3 has 15 residues. The CDR3 DNA is TGTGCCAGCAGCACTACGGGACTAGGGAAATACGAGCAGTACTTC. It yields the protein CASSTTGLGKYEQYF.